Listed here are 6 T cell receptor beta chains from one sample, sequenced in a study of human T cells and chemical hapten exposure. One entry per CDR3 protein results from TCRdb running MiXCR on the RACE reads. In the table there are roughly 120,000 distinct CDR3 sequences, approximately 8.8% of which are singletons. Described time point: patch test 2, 6 weeks after DPC sensitization. The treatment was: therapeutic diphenylcyclopropenone sensitization with weekly scalp DPC. The sequencing here drew on whole blood, taken in connection with sensitization to the hapten diphenylcyclopropenone (DPC). The receptors stem from a woman between 40 and 50 years old with alopecia areata. Some clones in this sample may be carry-over from other donors' samples.

V is TRBV7-9 and J is TRBJ1-1; no definite D call. CDR1 and CDR2 from the germline V gene are SEHNR and FQNEAQ (reference sequence). The CDR3 contains 13 residues. Between the trimmed V and J ends, which lost 2 bases and 7 bases, there was a span of 11 bases. DNA for the CDR3: TGTGCCAGCAGCTTATCTCTAGCGCGTGAAGCTTTCTTT. Its protein is CASSLSLAREAFF.

The chain uses TRBV28 and TRBJ2-5; 11 bases map to TRBD2. Per germline, CDR1 MDHEN and CDR2 SYDVKM. V was pared by 4 bases and J by 1 base, with 5 bases of the junction left unmatched. The CDR3 loop spans 16 amino acids. The CDR3 DNA reads as TGTGCCAGCAGTTCCCCTAGCGGGGGGAGCCAAGAGACCCAGTACTTC. Translated: CASSSPSGGSQETQYF.

This clonotype turned up a few times. The gene calls are TRBV4-2 and TRBJ1-5; D is unclear. The CDR3 runs 13 residues. V gave up 1 base and J gave up 4 bases, with 5 bases separating them. Germline values: CDR1 LGHNA, CDR2 YNFKEQ. CDR3 coding DNA: TGTGCCAGCAGCCAAGTCCGAAATCAGCCCCAGCATTTT. This sequence encodes CASSQVRNQPQHF.

The J gene is TRBJ1-1, the V gene TRBV6-2 or TRBV6-3; no clear D. The CDR3 has 15 amino acids. The V end lost 0 bases, the J end lost 3 bases, and 11 bases lay between the germline ends. From germline, CDR1 is MNHEY and CDR2 SVGEGT. CDR3 amino acids: CASSYSGSTDTEAFF. CDR3 nucleotides: TGTGCCAGCAGTTACTCGGGGAGCACGGACACTGAAGCTTTCTTT.

The genes are TRBV7-8 and TRBJ2-7; D is tentatively TRBD1 or TRBD2 (5 bases each). The germline CDR1 and CDR2 sequences are SGHVS and FQNEAQ. The CDR3 runs 15 residues. V lost 5 bases to trimming and J lost 4 bases, with 18 bases between them. CDR3 in DNA: TGTGCCAGCAGCCCTCGAGGGACGCCAGCATACGAGCAGTACTTC. Translating gives CASSPRGTPAYEQYF.

The sample holds many counts of this clonotype. The gene calls are TRBV28 and TRBJ1-1; D is uncertain. The germline V and J ends were trimmed by 5 bases and 4 bases, with 17 bases remaining between them. CDR3 length equals 15 residues. CDR1 and CDR2 (germline): MDHEN, SYDVKM. CDR3 coding DNA: TGTGCCAGCAGTGTGATATCCCCCCAGGTCACTGAAGCTTTCTTT. It encodes CASSVISPQVTEAFF. The variable domain in full, completed from reference TRBV28 and TRBJ1-1, reads DVKVTQSSRYLVKRTGEKVFLECVQDMDHENMFWYRQDPGLGLRLIYFSYDVKMKEKGDIPEGYSVSREKKERFSLILESASTNQTSMYLCASSVISPQVTEAFFGQGTRLTVV.